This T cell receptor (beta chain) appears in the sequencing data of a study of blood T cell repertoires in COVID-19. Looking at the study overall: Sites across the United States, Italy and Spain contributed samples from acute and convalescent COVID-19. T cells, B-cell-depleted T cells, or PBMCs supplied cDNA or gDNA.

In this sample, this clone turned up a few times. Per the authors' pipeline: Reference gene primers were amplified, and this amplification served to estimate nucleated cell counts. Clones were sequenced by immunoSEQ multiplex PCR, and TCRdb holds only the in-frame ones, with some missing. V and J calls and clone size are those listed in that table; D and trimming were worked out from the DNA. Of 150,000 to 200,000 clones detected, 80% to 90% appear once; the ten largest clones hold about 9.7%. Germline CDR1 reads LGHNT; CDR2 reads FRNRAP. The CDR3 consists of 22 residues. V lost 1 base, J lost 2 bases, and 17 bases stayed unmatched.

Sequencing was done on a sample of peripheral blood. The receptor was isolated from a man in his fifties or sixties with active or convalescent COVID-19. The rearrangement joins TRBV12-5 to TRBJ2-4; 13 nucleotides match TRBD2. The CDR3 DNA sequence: TGTGCTAGTGGTTTGGGACTGTATGTGGAACTAGCGGGAGGGCCTTCCAAAAACATTCAGTACTTC. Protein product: CASGLGLYVELAGGPSKNIQYF. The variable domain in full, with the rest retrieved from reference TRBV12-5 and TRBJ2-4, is DARVTQTPRHKVTEMGQEVTMRCQPILGHNTVFWYRQTMMQGLELLAYFRNRAPLDDSGMPKDRFSAEMPDATLATLKIQPSEPRDSAVYFCASGLGLYVELAGGPSKNIQYFGAGTRLSVL.